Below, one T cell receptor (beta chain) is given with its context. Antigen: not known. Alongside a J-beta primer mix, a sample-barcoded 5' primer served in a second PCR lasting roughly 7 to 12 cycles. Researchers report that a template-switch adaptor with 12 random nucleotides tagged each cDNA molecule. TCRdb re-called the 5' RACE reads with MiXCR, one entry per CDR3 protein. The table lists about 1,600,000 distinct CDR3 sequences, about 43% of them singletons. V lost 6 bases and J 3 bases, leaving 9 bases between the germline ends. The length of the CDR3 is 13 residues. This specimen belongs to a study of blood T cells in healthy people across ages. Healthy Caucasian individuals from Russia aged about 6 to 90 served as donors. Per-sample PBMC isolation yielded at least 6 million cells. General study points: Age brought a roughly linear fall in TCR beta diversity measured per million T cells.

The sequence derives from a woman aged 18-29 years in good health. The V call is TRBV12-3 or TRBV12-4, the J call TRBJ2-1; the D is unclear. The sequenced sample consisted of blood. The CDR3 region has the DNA TGTGCCAGCAGCATAGGGCACTACAATGAGCAGTTCTTC. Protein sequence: CASSIGHYNEQFF.